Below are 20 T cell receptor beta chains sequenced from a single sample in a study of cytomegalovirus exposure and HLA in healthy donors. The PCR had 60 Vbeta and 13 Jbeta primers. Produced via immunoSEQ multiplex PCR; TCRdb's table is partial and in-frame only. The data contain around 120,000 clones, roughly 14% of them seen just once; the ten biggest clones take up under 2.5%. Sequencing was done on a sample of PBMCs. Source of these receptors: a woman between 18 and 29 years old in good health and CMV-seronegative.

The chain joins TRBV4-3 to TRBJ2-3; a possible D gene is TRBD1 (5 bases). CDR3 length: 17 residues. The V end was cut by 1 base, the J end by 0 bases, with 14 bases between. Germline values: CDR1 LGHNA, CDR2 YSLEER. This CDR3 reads CASSQASTASSTDTQYF. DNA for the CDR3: TGCGCCAGCAGCCAAGCCTCGACAGCTTCTAGCACAGATACGCAGTATTTT.

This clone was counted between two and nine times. Here the CDR3 reads CASSKGLAADTQYF. The CDR3 region has the DNA TGTGCCAGTAGTAAGGGACTAGCGGCAGATACGCAGTATTTT. The chain is built from TRBV19 and TRBJ2-3; TRBD2 agrees at 11 bases. Germline loops: CDR1 LNHDA, CDR2 SQIVND (reference sequence). V shed 4 bases, J shed 4 bases, and the junction held 1 base outside the gene matches. This CDR3 region has 14 residues.

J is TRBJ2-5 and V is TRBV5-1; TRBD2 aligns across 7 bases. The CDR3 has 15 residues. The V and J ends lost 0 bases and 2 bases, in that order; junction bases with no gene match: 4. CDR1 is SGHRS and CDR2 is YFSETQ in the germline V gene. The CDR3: CASSLALGLQETQYF. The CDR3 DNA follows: TGCGCCAGCAGCTTGGCCTTGGGACTACAAGAGACCCAGTACTTC.

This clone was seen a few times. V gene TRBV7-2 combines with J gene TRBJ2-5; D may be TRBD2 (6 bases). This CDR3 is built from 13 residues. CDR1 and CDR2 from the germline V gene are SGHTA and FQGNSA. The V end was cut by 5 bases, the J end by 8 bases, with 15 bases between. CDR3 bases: TGTGCCAGCAGCACCGGGACTGGCTCTACCCAGTACTTC. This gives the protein CASSTGTGSTQYF.

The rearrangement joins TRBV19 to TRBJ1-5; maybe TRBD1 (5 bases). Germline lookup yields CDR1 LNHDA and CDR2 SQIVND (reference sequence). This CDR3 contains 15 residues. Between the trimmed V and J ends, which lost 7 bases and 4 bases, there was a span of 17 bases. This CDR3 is CASTPATGVNQPQHF. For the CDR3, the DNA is TGTGCCAGTACCCCCGCGACGGGGGTTAATCAGCCCCAGCATTTT.

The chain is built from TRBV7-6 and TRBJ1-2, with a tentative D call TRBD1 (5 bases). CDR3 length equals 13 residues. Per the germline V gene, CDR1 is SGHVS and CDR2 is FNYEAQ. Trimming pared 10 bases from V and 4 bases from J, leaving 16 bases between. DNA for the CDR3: TGTGCCATCTCACAACCGGGGGGCTATGGCTACACCTTC. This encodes CAISQPGGYGYTF.

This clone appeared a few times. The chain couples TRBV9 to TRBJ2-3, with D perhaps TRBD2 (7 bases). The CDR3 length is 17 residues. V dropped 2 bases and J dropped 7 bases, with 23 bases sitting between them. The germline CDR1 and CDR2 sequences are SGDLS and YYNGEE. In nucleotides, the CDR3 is TGTGCCAGCAGCGTCTCCGTAGATGGGGGGGGCCTATATACGCAGTATTTT. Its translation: CASSVSVDGGGLYTQYF. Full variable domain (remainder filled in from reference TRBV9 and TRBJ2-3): DSGVTQTPKHLITATGQRVTLRCSPRSGDLSVYWYQQSLDQGLQFLIQYYNGEERAKGNILERFSAQQFPDLHSELNLSSLELGDSALYFCASSVSVDGGGLYTQYFGPGTRLTVL.

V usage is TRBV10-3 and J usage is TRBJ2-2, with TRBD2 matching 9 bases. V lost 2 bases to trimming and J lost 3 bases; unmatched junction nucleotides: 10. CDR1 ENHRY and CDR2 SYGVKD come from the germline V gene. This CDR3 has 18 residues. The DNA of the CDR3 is TGTGCCATCAGTGAGAAGGGTAGCGGGAGTAGGGACACCGGGGAGCTGTTTTTT. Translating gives CAISEKGSGSRDTGELFF.

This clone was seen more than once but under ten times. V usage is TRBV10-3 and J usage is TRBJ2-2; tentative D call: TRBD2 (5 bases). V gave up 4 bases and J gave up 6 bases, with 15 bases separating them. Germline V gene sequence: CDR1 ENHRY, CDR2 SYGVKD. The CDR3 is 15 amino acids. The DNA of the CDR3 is TGTGCCATCAGTGGAGTAGAGGGTTGGCCCGGGGAGCTGTTTTTT. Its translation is CAISGVEGWPGELFF.

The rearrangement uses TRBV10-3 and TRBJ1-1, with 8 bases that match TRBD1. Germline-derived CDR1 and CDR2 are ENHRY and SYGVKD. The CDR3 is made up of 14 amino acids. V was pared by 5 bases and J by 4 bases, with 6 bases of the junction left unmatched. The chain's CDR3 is CAISLGQGGTEAFF. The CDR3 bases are TGTGCCATCAGTCTCGGACAGGGAGGCACTGAAGCTTTCTTT.

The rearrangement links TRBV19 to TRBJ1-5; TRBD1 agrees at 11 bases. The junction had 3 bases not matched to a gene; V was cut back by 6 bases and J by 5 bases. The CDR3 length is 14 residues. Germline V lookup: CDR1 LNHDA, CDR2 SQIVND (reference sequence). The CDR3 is CASSGTGGDQPQHF. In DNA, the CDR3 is TGTGCCAGTAGCGGGACAGGGGGGGATCAGCCCCAGCATTTT.

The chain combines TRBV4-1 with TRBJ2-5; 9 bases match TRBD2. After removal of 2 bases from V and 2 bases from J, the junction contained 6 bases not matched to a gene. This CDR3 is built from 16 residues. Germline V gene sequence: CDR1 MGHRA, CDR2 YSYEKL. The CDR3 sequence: CASSQNGRGGQETQYF. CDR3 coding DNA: TGCGCCAGCAGCCAAAACGGGCGGGGGGGACAAGAGACCCAGTACTTC.

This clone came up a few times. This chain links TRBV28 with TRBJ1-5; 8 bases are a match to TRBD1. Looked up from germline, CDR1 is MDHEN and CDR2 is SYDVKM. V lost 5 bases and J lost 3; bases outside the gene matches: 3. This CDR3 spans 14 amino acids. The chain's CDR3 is CASSLDRVNQPQHF. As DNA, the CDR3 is TGTGCCAGCAGTCTGGACAGGGTCAATCAGCCCCAGCATTTT.

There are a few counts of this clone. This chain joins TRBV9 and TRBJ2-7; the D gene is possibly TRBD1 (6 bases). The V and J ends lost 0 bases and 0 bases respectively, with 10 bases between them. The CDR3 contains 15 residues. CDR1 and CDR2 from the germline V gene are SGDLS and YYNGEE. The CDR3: CASSVEPDSSYEQYF. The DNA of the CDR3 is TGTGCCAGCAGCGTAGAACCGGACAGCTCCTACGAGCAGTACTTC.

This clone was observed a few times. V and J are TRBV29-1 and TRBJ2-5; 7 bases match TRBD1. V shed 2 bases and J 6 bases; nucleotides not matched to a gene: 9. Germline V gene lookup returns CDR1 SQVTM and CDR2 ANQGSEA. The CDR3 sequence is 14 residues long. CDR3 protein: CSVELPTGKKTQYF. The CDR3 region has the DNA TGCAGCGTTGAATTACCGACAGGGAAAAAGACCCAGTACTTC.

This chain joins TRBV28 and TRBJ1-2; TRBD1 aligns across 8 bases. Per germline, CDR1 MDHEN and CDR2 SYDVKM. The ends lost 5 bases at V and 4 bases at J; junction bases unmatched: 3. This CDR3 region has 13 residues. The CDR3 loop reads CASSDRGFYGYTF. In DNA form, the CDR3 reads TGTGCCAGCAGTGACAGGGGTTTCTATGGCTACACCTTC.

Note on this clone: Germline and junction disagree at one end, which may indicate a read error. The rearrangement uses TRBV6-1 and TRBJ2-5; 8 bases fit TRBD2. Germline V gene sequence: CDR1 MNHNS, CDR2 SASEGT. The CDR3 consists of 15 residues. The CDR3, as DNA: TGTGCCAGCAGTGTCGCGGGGGGTAAGCAAGGGACCCAGTACTTC. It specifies CASSVAGGKQGTQYF.

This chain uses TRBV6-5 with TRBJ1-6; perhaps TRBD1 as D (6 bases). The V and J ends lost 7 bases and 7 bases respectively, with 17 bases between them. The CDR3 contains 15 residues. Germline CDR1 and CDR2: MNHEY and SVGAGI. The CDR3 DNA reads TGTGCCAGCAACAGAGAGGGACACCCAAATTCACCCCTCCACTTT. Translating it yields CASNREGHPNSPLHF.

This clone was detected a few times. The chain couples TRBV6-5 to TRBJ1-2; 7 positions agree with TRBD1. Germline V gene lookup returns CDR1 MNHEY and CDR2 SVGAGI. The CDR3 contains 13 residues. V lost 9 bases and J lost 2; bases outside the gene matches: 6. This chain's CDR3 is CASRQGYNYGYTF. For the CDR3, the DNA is TGTGCCAGTCGACAGGGTTACAACTATGGCTACACCTTC.

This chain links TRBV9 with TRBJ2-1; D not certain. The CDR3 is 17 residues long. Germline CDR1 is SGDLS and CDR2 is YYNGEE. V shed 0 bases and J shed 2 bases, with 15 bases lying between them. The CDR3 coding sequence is TGTGCCAGCAGCGTAGACGGTGGGCAGGCAGCCTACAATGAGCAGTTCTTC. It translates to CASSVDGGQAAYNEQFF. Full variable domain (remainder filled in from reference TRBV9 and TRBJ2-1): DSGVTQTPKHLITATGQRVTLRCSPRSGDLSVYWYQQSLDQGLQFLIQYYNGEERAKGNILERFSAQQFPDLHSELNLSSLELGDSALYFCASSVDGGQAAYNEQFFGPGTRLTVL.